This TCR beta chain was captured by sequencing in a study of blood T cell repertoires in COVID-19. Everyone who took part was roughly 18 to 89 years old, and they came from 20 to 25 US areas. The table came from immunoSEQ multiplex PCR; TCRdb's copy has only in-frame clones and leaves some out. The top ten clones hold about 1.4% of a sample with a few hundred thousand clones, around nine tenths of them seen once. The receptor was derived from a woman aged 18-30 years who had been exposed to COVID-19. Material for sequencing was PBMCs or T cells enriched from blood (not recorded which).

The DNA for the CDR3 is TGTGCCAGCAGTTTACTGAGGCACGAGCAGTACTTC. Encoded protein: CASSLLRHEQYF. This chain connects TRBV12-3 or TRBV12-4 to TRBJ2-7; no firm D call. CDR3 length: 12 residues. Trimming left V 2 bases short and J 5 bases short, with 7 bases between.